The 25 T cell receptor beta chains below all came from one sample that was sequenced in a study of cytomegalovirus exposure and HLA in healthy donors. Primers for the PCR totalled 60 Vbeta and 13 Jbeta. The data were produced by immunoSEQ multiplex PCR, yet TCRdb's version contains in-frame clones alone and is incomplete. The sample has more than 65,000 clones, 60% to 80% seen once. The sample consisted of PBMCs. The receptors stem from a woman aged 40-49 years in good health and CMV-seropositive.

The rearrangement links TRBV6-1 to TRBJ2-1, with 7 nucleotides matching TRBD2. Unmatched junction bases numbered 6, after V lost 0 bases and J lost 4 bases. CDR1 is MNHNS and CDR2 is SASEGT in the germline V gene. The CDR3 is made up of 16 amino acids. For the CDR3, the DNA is TGTGCCAGCAGTGAAGCCGGGGGGTTTCCTTACAATGAGCAGTTCTTC. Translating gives CASSEAGGFPYNEQFF.

CDR3 bases: TGTGCCAGCAGTGAAGCCGGTCGGTGGACAATGAACACTGAAGCTTTCTTT. Translation: CASSEAGRWTMNTEAFF. The chain recombines TRBV6-1 with TRBJ1-1, with D perhaps TRBD1 (5 bases). This CDR3 region has 17 residues. V lost 0 bases and J 0 bases, leaving 14 bases between the germline ends. Germline V gene sequence: CDR1 MNHNS, CDR2 SASEGT.

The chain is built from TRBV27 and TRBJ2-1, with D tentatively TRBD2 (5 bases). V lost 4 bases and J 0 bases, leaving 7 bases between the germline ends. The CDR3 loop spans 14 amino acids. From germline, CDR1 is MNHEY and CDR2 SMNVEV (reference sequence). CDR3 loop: CASSSDFSYNEQFF. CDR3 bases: TGTGCCAGCAGTTCGGACTTCTCCTACAATGAGCAGTTCTTC.

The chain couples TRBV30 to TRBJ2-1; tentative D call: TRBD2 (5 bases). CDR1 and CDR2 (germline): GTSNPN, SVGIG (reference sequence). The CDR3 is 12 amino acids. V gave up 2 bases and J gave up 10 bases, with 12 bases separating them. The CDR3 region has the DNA TGTGCCTGGAGTCTCAGGACGGGAGAGCAGTTCTTC. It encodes CAWSLRTGEQFF.

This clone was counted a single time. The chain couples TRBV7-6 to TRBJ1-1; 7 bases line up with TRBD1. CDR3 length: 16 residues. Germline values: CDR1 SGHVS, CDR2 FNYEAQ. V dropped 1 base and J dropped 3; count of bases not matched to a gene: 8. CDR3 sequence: CASSLGVAGGDTEAFF. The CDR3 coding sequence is TGTGCCAGCAGCTTAGGCGTCGCAGGGGGAGACACTGAAGCTTTCTTT.

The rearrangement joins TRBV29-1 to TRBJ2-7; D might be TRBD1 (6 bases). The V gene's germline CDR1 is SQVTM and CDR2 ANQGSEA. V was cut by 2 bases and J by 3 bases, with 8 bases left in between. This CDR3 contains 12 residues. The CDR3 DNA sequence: TGCAGCGTTGAACGGGACAACTACGAGCAGTACTTC. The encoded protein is CSVERDNYEQYF.

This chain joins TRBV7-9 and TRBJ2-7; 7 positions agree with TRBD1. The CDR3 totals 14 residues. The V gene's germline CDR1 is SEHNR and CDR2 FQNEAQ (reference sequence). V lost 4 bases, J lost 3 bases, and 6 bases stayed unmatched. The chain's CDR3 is CASSSLQGHYEQYF. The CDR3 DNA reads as TGTGCCAGCAGCTCACTACAGGGGCACTACGAGCAGTACTTC. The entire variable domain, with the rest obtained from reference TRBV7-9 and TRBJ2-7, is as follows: DTGVSQNPRHKITKRGQNVTFRCDPISEHNRLYWYRQTLGQGPEFLTYFQNEAQLEKSRLLSDRFSAERPKGSFSTLEIQRTEQGDSAMYLCASSSLQGHYEQYFGPGTRLTVT.

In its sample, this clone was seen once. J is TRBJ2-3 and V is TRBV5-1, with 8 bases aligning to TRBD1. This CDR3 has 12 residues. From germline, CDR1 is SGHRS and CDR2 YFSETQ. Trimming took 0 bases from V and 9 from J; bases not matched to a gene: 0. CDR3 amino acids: CASSLGTGTQYF. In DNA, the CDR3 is TGCGCCAGCAGCTTGGGGACAGGGACGCAGTATTTT.

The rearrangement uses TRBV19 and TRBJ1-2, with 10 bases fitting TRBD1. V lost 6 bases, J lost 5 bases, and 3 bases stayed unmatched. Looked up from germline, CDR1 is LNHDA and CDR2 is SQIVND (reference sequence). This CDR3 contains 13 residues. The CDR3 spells CASSDRGQYGYTF. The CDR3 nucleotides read TGTGCCAGTAGCGACAGGGGGCAATATGGCTACACCTTC.

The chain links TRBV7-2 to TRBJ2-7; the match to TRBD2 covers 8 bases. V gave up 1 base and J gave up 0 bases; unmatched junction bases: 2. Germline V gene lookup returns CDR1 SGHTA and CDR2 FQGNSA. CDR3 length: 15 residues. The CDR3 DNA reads TGTGCCAGCAGCTTAGGTAGCGGGGTCTCCTACGAGCAGTACTTC. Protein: CASSLGSGVSYEQYF.

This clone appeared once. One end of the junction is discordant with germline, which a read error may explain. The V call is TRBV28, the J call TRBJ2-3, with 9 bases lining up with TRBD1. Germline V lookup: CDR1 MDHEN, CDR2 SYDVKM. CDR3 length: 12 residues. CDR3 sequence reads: CASTLGTGSMDF. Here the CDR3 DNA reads TGTGCCAGCACCCTCGGGACAGGGTCGATGGATTTT.

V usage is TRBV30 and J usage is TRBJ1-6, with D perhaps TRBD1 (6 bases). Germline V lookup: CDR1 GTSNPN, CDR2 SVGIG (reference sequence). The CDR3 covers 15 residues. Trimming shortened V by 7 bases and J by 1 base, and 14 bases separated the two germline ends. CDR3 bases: TGTGCCTCGACGAGGACAGCGTCCTATAATTCACCCCTCCACTTT. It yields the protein CASTRTASYNSPLHF.

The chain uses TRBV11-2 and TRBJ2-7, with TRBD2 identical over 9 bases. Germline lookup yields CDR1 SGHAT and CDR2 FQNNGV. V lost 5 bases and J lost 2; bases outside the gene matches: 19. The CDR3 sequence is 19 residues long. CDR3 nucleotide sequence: TGTGCCAGCAGCGCCTACCGCCTCCCTTCGCGGGGGGGAGCCTACGAGCAGTACTTC. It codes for CASSAYRLPSRGGAYEQYF.

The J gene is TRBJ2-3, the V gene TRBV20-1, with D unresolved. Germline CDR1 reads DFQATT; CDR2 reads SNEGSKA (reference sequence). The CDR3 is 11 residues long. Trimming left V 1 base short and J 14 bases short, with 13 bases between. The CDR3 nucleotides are TGCAGTGCTAGAGGGCAGGTTGGTGGGTATTTT. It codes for CSARGQVGGYF.

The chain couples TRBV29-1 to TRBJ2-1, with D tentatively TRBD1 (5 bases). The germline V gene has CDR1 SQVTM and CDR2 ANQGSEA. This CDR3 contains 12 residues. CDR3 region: CGVHPGQGVQFF. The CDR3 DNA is TGCGGTGTTCATCCGGGCCAAGGGGTGCAGTTCTTC.

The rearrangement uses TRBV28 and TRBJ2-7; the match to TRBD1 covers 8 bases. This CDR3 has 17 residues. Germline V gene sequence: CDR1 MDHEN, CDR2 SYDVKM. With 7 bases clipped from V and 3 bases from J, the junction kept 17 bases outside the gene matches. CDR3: CASTPPPPDRGLYEQYF. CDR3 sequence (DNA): TGTGCCAGCACCCCTCCGCCTCCCGACAGGGGACTCTACGAGCAGTACTTC.

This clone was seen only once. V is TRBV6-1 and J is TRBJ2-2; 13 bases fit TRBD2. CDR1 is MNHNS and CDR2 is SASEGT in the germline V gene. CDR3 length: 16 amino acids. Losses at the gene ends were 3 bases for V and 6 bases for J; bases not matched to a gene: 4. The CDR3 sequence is CASSDRGLAGPGELFF. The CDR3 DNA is TGTGCCAGCAGTGATCGGGGACTAGCGGGACCCGGGGAGCTGTTTTTT.

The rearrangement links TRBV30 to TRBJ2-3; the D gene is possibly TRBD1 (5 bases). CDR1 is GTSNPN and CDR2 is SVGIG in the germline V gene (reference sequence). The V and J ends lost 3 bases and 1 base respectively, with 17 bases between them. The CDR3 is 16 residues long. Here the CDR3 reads CAWSPPQVTGTDTQYF. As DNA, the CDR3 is TGTGCCTGGAGCCCCCCACAGGTAACTGGCACAGATACGCAGTATTTT.

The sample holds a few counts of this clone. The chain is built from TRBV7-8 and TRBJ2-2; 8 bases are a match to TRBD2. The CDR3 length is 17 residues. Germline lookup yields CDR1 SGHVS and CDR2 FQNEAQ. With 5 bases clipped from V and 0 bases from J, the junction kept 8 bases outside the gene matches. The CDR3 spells CASSPRTSRTNTGELFF. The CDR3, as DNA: TGTGCCAGCAGCCCAAGGACTAGCAGAACGAACACCGGGGAGCTGTTTTTT.

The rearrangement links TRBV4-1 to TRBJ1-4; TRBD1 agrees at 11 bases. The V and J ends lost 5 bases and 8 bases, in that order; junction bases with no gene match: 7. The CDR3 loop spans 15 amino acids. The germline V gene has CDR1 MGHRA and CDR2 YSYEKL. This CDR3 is CASSKGQGAGEKLFF. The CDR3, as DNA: TGCGCCAGCAGCAAAGGACAGGGGGCAGGCGAAAAACTGTTTTTT.

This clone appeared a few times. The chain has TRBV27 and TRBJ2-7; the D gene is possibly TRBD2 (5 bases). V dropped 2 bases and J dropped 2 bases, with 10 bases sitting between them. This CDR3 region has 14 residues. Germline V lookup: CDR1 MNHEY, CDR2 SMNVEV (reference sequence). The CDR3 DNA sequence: TGTGCCAGCAGTTTAGGTCCGCGGGCCTACGAGCAGTACTTC. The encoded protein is CASSLGPRAYEQYF.

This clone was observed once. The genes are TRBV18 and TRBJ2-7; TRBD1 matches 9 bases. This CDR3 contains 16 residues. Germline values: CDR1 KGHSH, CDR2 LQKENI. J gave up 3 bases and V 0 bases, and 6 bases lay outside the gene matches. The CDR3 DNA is TGTGCCAGCTCACCACCCGGGACAGGGCTTGTCTACGAGCAGTACTTC. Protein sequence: CASSPPGTGLVYEQYF.

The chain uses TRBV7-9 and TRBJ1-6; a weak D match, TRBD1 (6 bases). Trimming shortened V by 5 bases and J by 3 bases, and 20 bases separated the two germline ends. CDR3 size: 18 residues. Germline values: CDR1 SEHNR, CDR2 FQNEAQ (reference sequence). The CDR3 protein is CASSITQNARGYNSPLHF. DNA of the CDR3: TGTGCCAGCAGCATCACCCAGAACGCCAGGGGCTATAATTCACCCCTCCACTTT.

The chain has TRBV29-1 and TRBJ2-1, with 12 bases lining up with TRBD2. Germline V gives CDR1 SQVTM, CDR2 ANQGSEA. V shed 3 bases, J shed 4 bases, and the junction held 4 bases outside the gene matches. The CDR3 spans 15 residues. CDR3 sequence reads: CSVDGLAGQYNEQFF. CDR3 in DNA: TGCAGCGTTGATGGACTAGCGGGACAGTACAATGAGCAGTTCTTC.

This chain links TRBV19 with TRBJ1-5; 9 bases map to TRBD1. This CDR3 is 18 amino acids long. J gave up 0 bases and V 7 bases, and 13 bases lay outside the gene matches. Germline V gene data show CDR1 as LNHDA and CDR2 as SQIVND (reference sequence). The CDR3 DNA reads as TGTGCCAGTACCCAGACAGGGGGACTAGGATATAGCAATCAGCCCCAGCATTTT. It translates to CASTQTGGLGYSNQPQHF.